This T cell receptor (beta chain) was captured in a study of yellow fever vaccine responses in identical twins. Study-wide results and limits: Vaccine-induced T cell responses in twins were reportedly observed to appear partly convergent, partly personalized.

Via MiXCR, TCRdb re-called the RT-PCR reads, giving one row per CDR3 protein. The sample yields around 20,000 distinct CDR3 sequences, under 70% seen once. The germline V and J ends were trimmed by 4 bases and 5 bases, with 17 bases remaining between them. The CDR3 has 15 amino acids. Looked up from germline, CDR1 is SNHLY and CDR2 is FYNNEI. Concerning this clonotype: Its antigen is not identified.

This receptor was taken from a woman under 30 who received the yellow fever vaccine. The chain joins TRBV2 to TRBJ1-1; D not resolved. Sequenced here: T cells from blood (PBMCs), unsorted or a sorted subset (not recorded which), sampled before or after yellow fever vaccination (not recorded which). The CDR3 nucleotides read TGTGCCAGCAGTGTTATCAACAGCCCAAATACTGAAGCTTTCTTT. This sequence encodes CASSVINSPNTEAFF.